This TCR beta chain is from a study of control samples from healthy donors and cancer patients. CDR3 length: 12 amino acids. Germline values: CDR1 SGHRS, CDR2 YFSETQ. V lost 0 bases, J lost 8 bases, and 8 bases lay in between. Clones were sequenced by immunoSEQ multiplex PCR, and TCRdb holds only the in-frame ones, with some missing. The sample has some 150,000 clones; more than 85% are singletons. The chain is built from TRBV5-1 and TRBJ2-5; no definite D call. The sequencing input was blood. This clonotype was obtained from a man over 45 in good health. CDR3 in amino acids: CASSLAWETQYF. CDR3 in DNA: TGCGCCAGCAGCTTGGCCTGGGAAACCCAGTACTTC.